The 15 T cell receptor beta chains presented below share a single source sample, sequenced in a study of technical replicates of blood from a few donors (dated by TCRdb to 2016 to 2017). Libraries were prepared through the immunoSEQ multiplex PCR assay. TCRdb re-hosts the immuneACCESS table, in-frame sequences only. Its copies lack some clones; in the studies checked, an unresolved V gene accounts for under half of them, and the cause for the rest is not known. The sample data list about 63,000 clones, and approximately 86% of these were observed just once. The biggest ten clones account for less than 6.5% of the sample. Material: PBMCs. These receptors all come from a human donor in good health. Some clones in this sample may be carry-over from other donors' samples.

CDR3 in DNA: TGTGCCACCAGCCCGGGACAGGGGGCTAACAATCAGCCCCAGCATTTT. This sequence encodes CATSPGQGANNQPQHF. The rearrangement joins TRBV15 to TRBJ1-5, with 12 bases that match TRBD1. Trimming took 5 bases from V and 3 from J; bases not matched to a gene: 5. The CDR3 is 16 residues long. The germline gives CDR1 LNHNV, CDR2 YYDKDF (reference sequence).

This chain uses TRBV4-2 with TRBJ1-2; 10 positions agree with TRBD1. Trimming cost V 1 base and J 2 bases; bases outside gene matches: 4. The V gene's germline CDR1 is LGHNA and CDR2 YNFKEQ. The CDR3 spans 16 residues. For the CDR3, the DNA is TGTGCCAGCAGCCAAGTCGGGACAGGGGTGAACTATGGCTACACCTTC. Translating gives CASSQVGTGVNYGYTF.

The chain joins TRBV19 to TRBJ1-2; D is unresolved. V dropped 3 bases and J dropped 2 bases, with 13 bases sitting between them. CDR1 and CDR2 from the germline V gene are LNHDA and SQIVND (reference sequence). The CDR3 is 15 residues long. This CDR3 reads CASSIGGRQNYGYTF. The DNA for the CDR3 is TGTGCCAGTAGTATTGGAGGGAGACAAAACTATGGCTACACCTTC.

The chain employs TRBV6-1 and TRBJ2-3; possible D gene TRBD2, 5 bases. The germline V and J ends were trimmed by 2 bases and 2 bases, with 14 bases remaining between them. Per the germline V gene, CDR1 is MNHNS and CDR2 is SASEGT. This CDR3 comprises 16 residues. CDR3 nucleotides: TGTGCCAGCAGTGAACAGCCCCTAGCAACCACAGATACGCAGTATTTT. This sequence encodes CASSEQPLATTDTQYF.

This chain uses TRBV7-3 with TRBJ1-1; D gene uncertain. The germline gives CDR1 SGHTA, CDR2 FQGTGA. Between the trimmed V and J ends, which lost 1 base and 4 bases, there was a span of 10 bases. The length of the CDR3 is 14 residues. The CDR3 loop is CASSLRREATEAFF. In DNA form, the CDR3 reads TGTGCCAGCAGCTTAAGGAGGGAGGCCACTGAAGCTTTCTTT.

The V call is TRBV19, the J call TRBJ2-7; D might be TRBD2 (6 bases). The CDR3 extends over 13 amino acids. The germline V gene has CDR1 LNHDA and CDR2 SQIVND (reference sequence). The V and J ends lost 8 bases and 2 bases respectively, with 13 bases between them. The CDR3 DNA is TGTGCCAGTGGCGGGACCCCTGCCTACGAGCAGTACTTC. This codes for CASGGTPAYEQYF. Using reference TRBV19 and TRBJ2-7 for the parts outside the CDR3, the full variable domain is DGGITQSPKYLFRKEGQNVTLSCEQNLNHDAMYWYRQDPGQGLRLIYYSQIVNDFQKGDIAEGYSVSREKKESFPLTVTSAQKNPTAFYLCASGGTPAYEQYFGPGTRLTVT.

Only one count was recorded for this clone. The rearrangement links TRBV28 to TRBJ1-4; D gene uncertain. The CDR3 runs 14 residues. Trimming took 6 bases from V and 2 from J, leaving 10 bases between them. The germline V gene encodes CDR1 MDHEN and CDR2 SYDVKM. CDR3 residues: CASSLRETNEKLFF. DNA for the CDR3: TGTGCCAGCAGCTTACGGGAGACTAATGAAAAACTGTTTTTT.

This rearrangement joins TRBV5-1 to TRBJ2-3, with TRBD2 matching over 7 bases. The CDR3 is 16 amino acids. J lost 6 bases, V lost 0 bases, and 10 bases had no gene match. CDR1 and CDR2 (germline): SGHRS, YFSETQ. CDR3 DNA: TGCGCCAGCAGCTTGGTAGCGGGTGAAGGGGTCGATACGCAGTATTTT. Its translation: CASSLVAGEGVDTQYF.

This CDR3 is CASSLAMTGNGELFF. CDR3 DNA sequence: TGTGCCAGCAGCTTAGCTATGACAGGCAACGGGGAGCTGTTTTTT. The J gene is TRBJ2-2, the V gene TRBV7-9; a possible D gene is TRBD1 (6 bases). The CDR3 is 15 amino acids. Per germline, CDR1 SEHNR and CDR2 FQNEAQ (reference sequence). V dropped 0 bases and J dropped 7 bases, with 12 bases sitting between them.

The DNA of the CDR3 is TGTGCCAGCAGCTTAGTTAGCGGAGTTTACGAGCAGTACTTC. Residues: CASSLVSGVYEQYF. The chain uses TRBV7-8 and TRBJ2-7; D may be TRBD2 (6 bases). This CDR3 contains 14 residues. CDR1 and CDR2 (germline): SGHVS, FQNEAQ. The V end lost 1 base, the J end lost 4 bases, and 11 bases lay between the germline ends.

A word on this clone: Other DNA sequences from this sample encode an identical CDR3 as well. The chain is built from TRBV7-6 and TRBJ1-4; D ambiguous. Germline CDR1 is SGHVS and CDR2 is FNYEAQ. Trimming shortened V by 1 base and J by 5 bases, and 5 bases separated the two germline ends. This CDR3 is built from 13 residues. CDR3 nucleotide sequence: TGTGCCAGCAGCTTAGGCGGGAATGAAAAACTGTTTTTT. It encodes CASSLGGNEKLFF. Full variable domain (outside the CDR3, taken from reference TRBV7-6 and TRBJ1-4): GAGVSQSPRYKVTKRGQDVALRCDPISGHVSLYWYRQALGQGPEFLTYFNYEAQQDKSGLPNDRFSAERPEGSISTLTIQRTEQRDSAMYRCASSLGGNEKLFFGSGTQLSVL.

This clone occurred a few times. The chain uses TRBV7-6 and TRBJ2-7, with 15 bases identical to TRBD2. The CDR3 runs 19 residues. V lost 5 bases to trimming and J lost 0 bases; unmatched junction nucleotides: 11. Germline CDR1 is SGHVS and CDR2 is FNYEAQ. This chain's CDR3 is CASSTEPGTSGGSSYEQYF. The CDR3 DNA reads as TGTGCCAGCAGCACCGAACCGGGGACTAGCGGGGGGTCCTCCTACGAGCAGTACTTC.

The J gene is TRBJ1-5, the V gene TRBV19, with D uncertain. This CDR3 contains 14 residues. Trimming shortened V by 5 bases and J by 4 bases, and 12 bases separated the two germline ends. Germline V CDR1 and CDR2: LNHDA, SQIVND (reference sequence). CDR3 amino acids: CASSLGHRNQPQHF. The CDR3 DNA reads TGTGCCAGTAGTTTGGGCCACCGGAATCAGCCCCAGCATTTT.

V usage is TRBV5-1 and J usage is TRBJ2-7; 11 nucleotides agree with TRBD2. This CDR3 region has 18 residues. Germline values: CDR1 SGHRS, CDR2 YFSETQ. The V gene end was trimmed by 5 bases and the J gene end by 0 bases; junction bases not matched to a gene: 13. The CDR3 nucleotides are TGCGCCAGCAGGCCTGGCACTAGCGGGGGCCTCAGCTCCTACGAGCAGTACTTC. Its translation: CASRPGTSGGLSSYEQYF.

CDR3 protein: CASSAHRGRDYGYTF. The CDR3 nucleotides are TGTGCCAGCAGCGCCCACAGGGGGCGCGACTATGGCTACACCTTC. The chain couples TRBV9 to TRBJ1-2; TRBD1 agrees at 9 bases. The CDR3 is made up of 15 amino acids. The junction had 6 bases not matched to a gene; V was cut back by 3 bases and J by 3 bases. Germline loops: CDR1 SGDLS, CDR2 YYNGEE.